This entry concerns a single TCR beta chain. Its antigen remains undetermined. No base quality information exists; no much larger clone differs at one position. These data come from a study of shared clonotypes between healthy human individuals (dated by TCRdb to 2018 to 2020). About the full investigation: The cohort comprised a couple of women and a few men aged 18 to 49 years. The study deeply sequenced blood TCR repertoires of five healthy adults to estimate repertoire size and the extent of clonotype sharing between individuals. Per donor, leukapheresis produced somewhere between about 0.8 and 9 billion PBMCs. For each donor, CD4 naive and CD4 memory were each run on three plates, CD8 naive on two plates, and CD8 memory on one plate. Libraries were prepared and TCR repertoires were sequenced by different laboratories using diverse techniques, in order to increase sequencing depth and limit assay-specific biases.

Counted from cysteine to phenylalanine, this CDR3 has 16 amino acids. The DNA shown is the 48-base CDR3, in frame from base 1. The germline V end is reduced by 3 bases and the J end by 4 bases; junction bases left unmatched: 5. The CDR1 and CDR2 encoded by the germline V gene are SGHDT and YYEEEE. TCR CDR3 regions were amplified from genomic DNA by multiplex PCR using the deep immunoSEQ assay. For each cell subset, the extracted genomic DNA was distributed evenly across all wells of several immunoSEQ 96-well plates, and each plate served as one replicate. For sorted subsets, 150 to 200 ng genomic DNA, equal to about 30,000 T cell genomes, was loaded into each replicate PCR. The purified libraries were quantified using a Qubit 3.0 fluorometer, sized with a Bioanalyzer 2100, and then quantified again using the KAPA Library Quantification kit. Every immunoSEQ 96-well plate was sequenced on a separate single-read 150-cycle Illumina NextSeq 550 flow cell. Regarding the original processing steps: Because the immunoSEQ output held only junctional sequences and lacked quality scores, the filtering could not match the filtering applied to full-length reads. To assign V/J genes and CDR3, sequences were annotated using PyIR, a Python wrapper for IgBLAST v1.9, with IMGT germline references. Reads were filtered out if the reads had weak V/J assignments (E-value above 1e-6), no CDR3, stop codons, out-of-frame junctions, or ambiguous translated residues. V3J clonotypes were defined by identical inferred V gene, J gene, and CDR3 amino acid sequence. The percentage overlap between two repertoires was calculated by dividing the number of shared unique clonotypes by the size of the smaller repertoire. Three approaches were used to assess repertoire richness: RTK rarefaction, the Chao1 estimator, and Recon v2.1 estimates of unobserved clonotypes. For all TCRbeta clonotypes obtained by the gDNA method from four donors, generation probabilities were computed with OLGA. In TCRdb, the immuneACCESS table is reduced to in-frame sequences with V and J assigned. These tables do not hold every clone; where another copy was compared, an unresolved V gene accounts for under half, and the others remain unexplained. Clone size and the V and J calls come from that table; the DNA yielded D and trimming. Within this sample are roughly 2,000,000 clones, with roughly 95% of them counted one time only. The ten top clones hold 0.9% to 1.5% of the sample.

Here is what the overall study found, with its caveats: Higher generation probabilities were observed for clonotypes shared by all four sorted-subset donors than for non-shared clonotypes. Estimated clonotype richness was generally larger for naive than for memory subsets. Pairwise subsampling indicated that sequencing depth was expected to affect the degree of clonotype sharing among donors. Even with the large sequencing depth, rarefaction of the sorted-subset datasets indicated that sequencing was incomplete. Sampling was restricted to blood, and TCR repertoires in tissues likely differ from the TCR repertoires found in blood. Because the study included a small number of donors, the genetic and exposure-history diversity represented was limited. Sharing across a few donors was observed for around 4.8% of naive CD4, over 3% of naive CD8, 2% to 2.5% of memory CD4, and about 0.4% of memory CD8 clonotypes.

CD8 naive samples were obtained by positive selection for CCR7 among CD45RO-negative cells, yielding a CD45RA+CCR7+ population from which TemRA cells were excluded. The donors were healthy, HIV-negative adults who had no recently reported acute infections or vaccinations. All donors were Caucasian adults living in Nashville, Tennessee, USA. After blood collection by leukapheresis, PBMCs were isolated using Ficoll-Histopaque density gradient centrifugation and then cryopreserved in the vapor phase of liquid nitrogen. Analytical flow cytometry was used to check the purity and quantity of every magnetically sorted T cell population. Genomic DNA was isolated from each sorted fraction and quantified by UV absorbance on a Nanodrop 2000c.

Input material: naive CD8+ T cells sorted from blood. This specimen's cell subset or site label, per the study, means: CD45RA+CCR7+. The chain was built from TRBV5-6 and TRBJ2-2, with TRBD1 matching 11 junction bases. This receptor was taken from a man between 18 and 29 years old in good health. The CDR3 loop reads CASSSSGTGGTGELFF. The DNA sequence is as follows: TGTGCCAGCAGCTCTTCCGGGACAGGGGGCACCGGGGAGCTGTTTTTT.